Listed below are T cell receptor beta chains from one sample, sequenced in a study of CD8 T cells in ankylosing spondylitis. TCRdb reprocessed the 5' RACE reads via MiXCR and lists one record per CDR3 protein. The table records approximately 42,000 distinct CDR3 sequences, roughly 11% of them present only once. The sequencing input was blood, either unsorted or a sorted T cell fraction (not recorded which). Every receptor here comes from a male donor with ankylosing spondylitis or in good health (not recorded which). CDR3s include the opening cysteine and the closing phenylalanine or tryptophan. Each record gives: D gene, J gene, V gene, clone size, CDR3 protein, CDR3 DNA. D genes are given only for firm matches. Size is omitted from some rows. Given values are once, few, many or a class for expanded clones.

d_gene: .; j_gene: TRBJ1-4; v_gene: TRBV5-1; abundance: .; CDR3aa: CASSLTSTNEKLFF; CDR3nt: TGCGCCAGCAGCTTGACCTCAACTAATGAAAAACTGTTTTTT
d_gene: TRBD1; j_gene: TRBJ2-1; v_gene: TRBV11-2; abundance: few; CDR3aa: CASSGGQYNEQFF; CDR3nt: TGTGCCAGCAGCGGGGGACAGTACAATGAGCAGTTCTTC
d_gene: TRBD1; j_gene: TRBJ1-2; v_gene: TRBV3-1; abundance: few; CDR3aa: CASSVLSGGMFRNYGYTF; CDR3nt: TGTGCCAGCAGCGTTTTGTCAGGGGGCATGTTCCGAAACTATGGCTACACCTTC
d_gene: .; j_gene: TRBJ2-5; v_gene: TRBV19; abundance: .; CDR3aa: CASSIRRGGQETQYF; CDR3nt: TGTGCCAGTAGTATTCGAAGGGGAGGCCAAGAGACCCAGTACTTC
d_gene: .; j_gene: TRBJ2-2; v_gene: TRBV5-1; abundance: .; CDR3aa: CASSLDVRGIPDTGELFF; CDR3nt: TGCGCCAGCAGCTTGGACGTCAGGGGCATCCCTGACACCGGGGAGCTGTTTTTT
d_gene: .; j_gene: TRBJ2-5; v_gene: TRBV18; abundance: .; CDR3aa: CASSLGDQETQYF; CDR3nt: TGTGCCAGCTCACTCGGTGATCAAGAGACCCAGTACTTC
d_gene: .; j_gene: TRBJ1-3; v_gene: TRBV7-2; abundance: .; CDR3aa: CASSLVAGLYNTIYF; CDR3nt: TGTGCCAGCAGCTTAGTGGCAGGATTGTATAACACCATATATTTT
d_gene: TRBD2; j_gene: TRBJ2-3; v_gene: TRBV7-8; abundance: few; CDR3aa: CASSLEVTSGGEGDTQYF; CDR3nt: TGTGCCAGCAGCTTAGAAGTAACTAGCGGGGGGGAGGGGGATACGCAGTATTTT
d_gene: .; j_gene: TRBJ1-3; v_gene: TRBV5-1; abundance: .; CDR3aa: CASRPPGGSGTTIYF; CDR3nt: TGCGCCAGCAGGCCGCCGGGAGGGTCTGGAACCACCATATATTTT
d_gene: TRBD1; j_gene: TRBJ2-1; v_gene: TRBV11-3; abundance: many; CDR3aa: CASSPGQGYNEQFF; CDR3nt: TGTGCCAGCAGCCCTGGACAGGGTTACAATGAGCAGTTCTTC